What follows are 5 T cell receptor beta chains derived from one specimen sequenced in a study of post-analysis software for immune sequencing data (dated by TCRdb to the mid-2010s). Summary of the overall study and its limitations: Patients showed significantly higher frequencies than controls for a handful of TRBV segments, among them TRBV5-6, TRBV5-1 and TRBV20-1.

These TCRs are of unknown antigen specificity. The library was obtained by PCR. Sequencing was performed on an Illumina HiSeq 2500. To reduce PCR and sequencing biases, unique molecular identifiers were incorporated into the TCR beta cDNA libraries. TCRdb redid the processing of the public reads, applying fastp at Q25 and MiXCR, and retained in-frame beta chains. Rows matching on CDR3 protein sequence are summarized as one entry with the most common DNA and genes. In this sample the table shows 750,000 to 900,000 distinct CDR3 sequences, more than 45% of which occur a single time. Approximately 4.4% of the sample is taken by the ten largest. Sequenced material: blood. The receptor source for this set is a girl aged 10-17 years with multiple sclerosis.

The table lists this clonotype with a few counts. V usage is TRBV24-1 and J usage is TRBJ2-3; 9 nucleotides agree with TRBD2. This CDR3 contains 13 residues. Germline V gene lookup returns CDR1 KGHDR and CDR2 SFDVKD. V gave up 6 bases and J gave up 3 bases; unmatched junction bases: 0. CDR3 nucleotide sequence: TGTGCCACCAGTCTAGCGGGGACAGATACGCAGTATTTT. Its protein product is CATSLAGTDTQYF.

Only a few counts were recorded for this clonotype. The gene calls are TRBV9 and TRBJ2-7, with D tentatively TRBD1 (5 bases). This CDR3 is built from 16 residues. Trimming removed 2 bases at V and 1 base at J, with 16 bases between. CDR1 SGDLS and CDR2 YYNGEE come from the germline V gene. Here the CDR3 reads CASSVGGQGASYEQYF. The CDR3 bases are TGTGCCAGCAGCGTCGGTGGGCAGGGTGCGTCCTACGAGCAGTACTTC. Filled out from reference TRBV9 and TRBJ2-7, the complete variable domain reads DSGVTQTPKHLITATGQRVTLRCSPRSGDLSVYWYQQSLDQGLQFLIQYYNGEERAKGNILERFSAQQFPDLHSELNLSSLELGDSALYFCASSVGGQGASYEQYFGPGTRLTVT.

This clonotype has just one count. This chain uses TRBV7-2 with TRBJ2-4, with a weak D call TRBD1 (6 bases). CDR1 SGHTA and CDR2 FQGNSA come from the germline V gene. This CDR3 has 12 residues. Between the trimmed V and J ends, which lost 5 bases and 13 bases, there was a span of 15 bases. Written as DNA, the CDR3 is TGTGCCAGCAGCCACAGGGAGTCGGAGCAGTACTTC. It encodes CASSHRESEQYF.

V usage is TRBV10-3 and J usage is TRBJ2-4; D is tentatively TRBD1 or TRBD2 (5 bases each). This CDR3 is built from 15 residues. The V end was cut by 4 bases, the J end by 0 bases, with 10 bases between. Per germline, CDR1 ENHRY and CDR2 SYGVKD. CDR3 nucleotides: TGTGCCATCAGTGGAGGGACCCTAGCCAAAAACATTCAGTACTTC. It yields the protein CAISGGTLAKNIQYF.

The chain couples TRBV7-2 to TRBJ2-1, with 12 bases lining up with TRBD2. Germline V CDR1 and CDR2: SGHTA, FQGNSA. The CDR3 contains 15 residues. V lost 1 base to trimming and J lost 10 bases; unmatched junction nucleotides: 5. The CDR3 DNA is TGTGCCAGCAGCTTAGGGACTAGCGGGATCGGAGAGCAGTTCTTC. Amino acid sequence: CASSLGTSGIGEQFF.